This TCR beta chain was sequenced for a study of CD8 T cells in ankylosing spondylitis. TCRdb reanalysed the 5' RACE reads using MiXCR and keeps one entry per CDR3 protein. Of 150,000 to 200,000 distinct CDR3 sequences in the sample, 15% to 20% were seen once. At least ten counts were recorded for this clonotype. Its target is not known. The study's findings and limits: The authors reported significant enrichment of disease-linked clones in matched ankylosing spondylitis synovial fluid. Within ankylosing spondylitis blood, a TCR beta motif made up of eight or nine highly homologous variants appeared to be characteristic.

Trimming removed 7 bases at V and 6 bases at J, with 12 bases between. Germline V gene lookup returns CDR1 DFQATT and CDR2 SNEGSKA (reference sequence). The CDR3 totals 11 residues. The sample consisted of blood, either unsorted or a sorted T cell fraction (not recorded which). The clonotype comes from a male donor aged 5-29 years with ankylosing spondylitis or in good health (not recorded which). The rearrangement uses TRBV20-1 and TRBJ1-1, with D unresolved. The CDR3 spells CSGSRSSEAFF. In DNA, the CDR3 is TGCAGTGGCTCCCGTAGTTCTGAAGCTTTCTTT.